The entry below describes one TCR beta chain. The target antigen is unknown. Sequencing used immunoSEQ multiplex PCR; TCRdb keeps in-frame clones, though not all of them. The sample lists roughly 41,000 clones, roughly 85% occurring once. Trimming cost V 1 base and J 5 bases; bases outside gene matches: 5. Germline CDR1 reads LGHNA; CDR2 reads YNFKEQ. CDR3 length equals 15 residues. This entry is derived from a study of CD4 T cells in relation to SARS-CoV-2 and coronaviruses. The wider study: TCR beta CDR3s were sequenced after approximately ten-day antigen culture of PBMCs.

Naive or memory CD4+ cells were cultured 1:1 with T cell-depleted PBMCs plus CEF. Study observations and caveats: Each donor contributed either pre-pandemic or post-infection samples, not both. Memory recall responses, not primary responses primed in culture, are what the assay detects.

The clonotype was recovered from an adult with COVID-19. Sequencing input: naive CD4+ T cells from PBMCs, cultured in vitro. Described subset: naive CD4+ T cells isolated by negative enrichment. This sequence joins TRBV4-2 and TRBJ1-5; 7 bases agree with TRBD1. Here the CDR3 reads CASSQGTGGDQPQHF. CDR3 nucleotide sequence: TGTGCCAGCAGCCAAGGGACAGGAGGCGATCAGCCCCAGCATTTT.